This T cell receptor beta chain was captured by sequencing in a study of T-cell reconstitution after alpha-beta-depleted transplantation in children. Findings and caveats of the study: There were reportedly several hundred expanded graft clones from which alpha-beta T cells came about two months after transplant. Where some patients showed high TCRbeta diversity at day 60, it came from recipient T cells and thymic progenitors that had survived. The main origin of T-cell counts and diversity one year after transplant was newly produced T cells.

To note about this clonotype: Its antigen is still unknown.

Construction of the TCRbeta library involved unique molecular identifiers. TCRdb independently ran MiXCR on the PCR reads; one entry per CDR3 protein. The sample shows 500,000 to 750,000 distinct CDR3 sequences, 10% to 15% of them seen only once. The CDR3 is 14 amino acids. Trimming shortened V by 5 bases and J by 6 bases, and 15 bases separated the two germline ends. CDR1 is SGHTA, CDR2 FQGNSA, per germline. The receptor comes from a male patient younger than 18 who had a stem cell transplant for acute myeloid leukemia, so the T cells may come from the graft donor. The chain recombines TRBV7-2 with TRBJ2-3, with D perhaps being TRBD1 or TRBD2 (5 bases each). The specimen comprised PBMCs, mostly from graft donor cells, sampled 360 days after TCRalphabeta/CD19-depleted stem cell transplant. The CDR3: CASSPGPREDTQYF. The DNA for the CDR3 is TGTGCCAGCAGCCCGGGACCGCGCGAGGATACGCAGTATTTT. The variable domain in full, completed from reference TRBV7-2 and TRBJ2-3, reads GAGVSQSPSNKVTEKGKDVELRCDPISGHTALYWYRQSLGQGLEFLIYFQGNSAPDKSGLPSDRFSAERTGGSVSTLTIQRTQQEDSAVYLCASSPGPREDTQYFGPGTRLTVL.